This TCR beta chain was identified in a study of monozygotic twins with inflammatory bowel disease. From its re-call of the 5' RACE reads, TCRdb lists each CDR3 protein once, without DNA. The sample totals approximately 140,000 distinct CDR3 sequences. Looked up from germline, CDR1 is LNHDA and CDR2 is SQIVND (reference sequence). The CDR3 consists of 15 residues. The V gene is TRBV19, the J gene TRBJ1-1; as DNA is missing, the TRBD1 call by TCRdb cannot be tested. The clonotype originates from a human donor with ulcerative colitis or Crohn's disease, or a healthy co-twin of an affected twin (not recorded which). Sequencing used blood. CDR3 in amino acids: CASSPGEGFGTEAFF.